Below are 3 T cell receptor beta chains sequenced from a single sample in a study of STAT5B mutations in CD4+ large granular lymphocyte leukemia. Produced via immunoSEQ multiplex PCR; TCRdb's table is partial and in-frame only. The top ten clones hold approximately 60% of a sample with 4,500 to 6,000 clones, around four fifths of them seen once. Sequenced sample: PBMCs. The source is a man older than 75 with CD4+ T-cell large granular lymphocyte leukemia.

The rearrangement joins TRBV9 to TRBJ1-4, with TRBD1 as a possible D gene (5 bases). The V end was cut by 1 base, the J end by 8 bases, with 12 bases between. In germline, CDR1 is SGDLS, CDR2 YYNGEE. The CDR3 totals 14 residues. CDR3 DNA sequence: TGTGCCAGCAGCGTATCGGGACCCAGCGAAAAACTGTTTTTT. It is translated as CASSVSGPSEKLFF.

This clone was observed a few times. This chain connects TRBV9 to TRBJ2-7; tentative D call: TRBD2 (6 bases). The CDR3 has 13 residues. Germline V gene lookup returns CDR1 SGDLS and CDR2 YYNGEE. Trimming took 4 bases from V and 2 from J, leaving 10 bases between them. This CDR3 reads CASSPREAYEQYF. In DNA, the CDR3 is TGTGCCAGCAGCCCAAGGGAGGCCTACGAGCAGTACTTC.

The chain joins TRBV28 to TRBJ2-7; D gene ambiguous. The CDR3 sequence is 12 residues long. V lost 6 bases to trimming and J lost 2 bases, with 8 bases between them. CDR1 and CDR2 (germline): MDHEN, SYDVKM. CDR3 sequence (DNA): TGTGCCAGCAGGGATAATGCCTACGAGCAGTACTTC. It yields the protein CASRDNAYEQYF.